The rows below give T cell receptor beta chains drawn from one sample of a study of T cell responses to AZD1222 COVID-19 vaccine. Generated by immunoSEQ multiplex PCR, the TCRdb table keeps only in-frame clones and is missing some. The profile covers about 110,000 clones, with just under 95% appearing a single time and roughly 7.6% taken by the ten largest. Sequenced here: peripheral blood, sampled on day 0 of AZD1222 vaccination. Receptor source: an adult in good health. Each CDR3 is given with its conserved first and last residue. D genes are given only for firm matches. Clone size is stated in some rows and not others, as once, few, many or a class when expanded.

V gene	J gene	D gene	CDR3 length	clone size	CDR3 DNA	CDR3 protein
TRBV6-5	TRBJ1-5	-	12	-	TGTGCCACCCTTGACCCTTATCAGCCCCAGCATTTT	CATLDPYQPQHF
TRBV11-2	TRBJ2-1	-	15	-	TGTGCCAGCAGCTTAGCGGGGTATAAGTACAATGAGCAGTTCTTC	CASSLAGYKYNEQFF
TRBV20-1	TRBJ1-2	-	10	-	TGCAGTGCCCTGGAGGATGGCTACACCTTC	CSALEDGYTF
TRBV10-3	TRBJ1-1	-	13	-	TGTGCCATCAGTGAAAGGGGAAACACTGAAGCTTTCTTT	CAISERGNTEAFF
TRBV6-5	TRBJ2-7	TRBD1	15	-	TGTGCCAGCAGTTACGGACGACAGGGGTCAGGTGAGCAGTACTTC	CASSYGRQGSGEQYF
TRBV21-1	TRBJ1-2	-	15	-	TGTGCCAGCAGCGGGCACCCAGGGGGCCGGTATGGCTACACCTTC	CASSGHPGGRYGYTF
TRBV6-5	TRBJ1-6	-	15	-	TGTGCCAGCAGTTACTCGGGGCAGTCGAATTCACCCCTCCACTTT	CASSYSGQSNSPLHF
TRBV2	TRBJ2-7	-	11	-	TGTGCCAGCAGTCCAAGACCCGAGCAGTACTTC	CASSPRPEQYF
TRBV7-9	TRBJ1-2	-	16	-	TGTGCCAGCAGCTTAAACAGGCGCTCGTCTAACTATGGCTACACCTTC	CASSLNRRSSNYGYTF
TRBV5-1	TRBJ2-1	-	15	-	TGCGCCAGCAGCTTGGGCGGAGGGCTGGTCAATGAGCAGTTCTTC	CASSLGGGLVNEQFF
TRBV30	TRBJ1-5	-	13	once	TGTGCCTGGAGGGCAGGTGGGAATCAGCCCCAGCATTTT	CAWRAGGNQPQHF
TRBV6-5	TRBJ2-7	TRBD1	14	-	TGTGCCAGCAGCCCGGGACAGGTCTTCTACGAGCAGTACTTC	CASSPGQVFYEQYF
TRBV4-1	TRBJ2-3	TRBD2	17	-	TGCGCCAGCAGCCACCAGCCTAGCGGGGGGGCCACAGATACGCAGTATTTT	CASSHQPSGGATDTQYF
TRBV29-1	TRBJ2-7	TRBD2	15	-	TGCAGCGTCACGGGGGGGGCCCAGAGCTCCTACGAGCAGTACTTC	CSVTGGAQSSYEQYF
TRBV28	TRBJ2-7	-	14	-	TGTGCCAGCAGTTCGACCGGGTTTACCTACGAGCAGTACTTC	CASSSTGFTYEQYF
TRBV5-1	TRBJ1-5	-	15	-	TGCGCCAGCAGCTTGGCCGGGGGAAACAATCAGCCCCAGCATTTT	CASSLAGGNNQPQHF
TRBV7-2	TRBJ1-2	TRBD1	18	-	TGTGCCAGCAGCCCCTCCCCTTGGGGACAGGGAAGTCGGTATGGCTACACCTTC	CASSPSPWGQGSRYGYTF
TRBV10-1	TRBJ2-2	TRBD2	16	-	TGCGCCAGCAGTGTTTCGCGGGGGGGCTACACCGGGGAGCTGTTTTTT	CASSVSRGGYTGELFF
TRBV19	TRBJ2-2	TRBD1	16	-	TGTGCCAGTAGTTCTCCAGGACAGGGGGCCGCCGGGGAGCTGTTTTTT	CASSSPGQGAAGELFF
TRBV3-1/TRBV3-2	TRBJ1-5	TRBD1	19	-	TGTGCCAGCAGCCAAGGGCCCGGACAGGGGCCTCCGGGCAATCAGCCCCAGCATTTT	CASSQGPGQGPPGNQPQHF
TRBV2	TRBJ1-5	-	15	-	TGTGCCAGCAGTGAATGGGCAGTAGGAAATCAGCCCCAGCATTTT	CASSEWAVGNQPQHF
TRBV11-2	TRBJ2-7	TRBD2	17	-	TGTGCCAGCAGCTCCTCGCGAATAGCGGGGTCCTCCTACGAGCAGTACTTC	CASSSSRIAGSSYEQYF
TRBV18	TRBJ2-5	-	14	few	TGTGCCAGCTCAGGACAGACAGGCCAAGAGACCCAGTACTTC	CASSGQTGQETQYF
TRBV30	TRBJ1-5	-	12	-	TGTGCCTGGGCTATAGAGGGTCAGCCCCAGCATTTT	CAWAIEGQPQHF
TRBV28	TRBJ1-6	-	15	-	TGTGCCAGCAGTTTGGCTACAAAGGGGAAATCACCCCTCCACTTT	CASSLATKGKSPLHF
TRBV5-5	TRBJ2-7	-	14	-	TGTGCCAGCAGCTTGAGTGGTAGCTCCTACGAGCAGTACTTC	CASSLSGSSYEQYF
TRBV19	TRBJ1-1	-	13	-	TGTGCCAGTAGTATAGACGGGGCCCCTGAAGCTTTCTTT	CASSIDGAPEAFF
TRBV19	TRBJ2-5	TRBD2	17	-	TGTGCCAGTAGTAGGGGAATGGCGGGGGGTTCCCAAGAGACCCAGTACTTC	CASSRGMAGGSQETQYF
TRBV10-3	TRBJ1-4	-	14	-	TGTGCCATCAGTGGTGAAAGGGTAAACGAAAAACTGTTTTTT	CAISGERVNEKLFF
TRBV9	TRBJ2-7	-	13	-	TGTGCCAGCAGCGTAGTGCAGGGAAGCGAGCAGTACTTC	CASSVVQGSEQYF
TRBV6-1	TRBJ2-2	TRBD1	14	-	TGTGCCAGCAGTGAACAGGGGGTTACCGGGGAGCTGTTTTTT	CASSEQGVTGELFF
TRBV5-1	TRBJ2-5	TRBD2	15	-	TGCGCCAGCAGCCGGGTAGCGGGGGAACAAGAGACCCAGTACTTC	CASSRVAGEQETQYF
TRBV19	TRBJ1-2	TRBD1	13	-	TGTGCCAGTACGACAGGGGCCCTCTATGGCTACACCTTC	CASTTGALYGYTF